Shown below are 29 T cell receptor beta chains from a single sample sequenced in a study of blood T cell repertoires in COVID-19. TCRdb's copy holds only in-frame clones and misses some; the assay was immunoSEQ multiplex PCR. Among 210,000 or so clones listed, under 90% were seen once. The sequencing sample was made of PBMCs or T cells enriched from blood (not recorded which). The receptors stem from a man aged 60 to 75 who had recovered from COVID-19.

A remark on this clone: Relative to the germline gene, one junction end is altered; a read error may explain this. The V and J genes are TRBV9 and TRBJ1-3; TRBD1 agrees at 8 bases. The CDR3 contains 16 residues. Germline V gives CDR1 SGDLS, CDR2 YYNGEE. For the CDR3, the DNA is TGTGCCAGCAGCTTCGGGACAGGTAACTCTGGAAATACCATATATTTT. Its protein product is CASSFGTGNSGNTIYF.

V is TRBV3-1 (or the pseudogene TRBV3-2) and J is TRBJ2-7; 9 nucleotides line up with TRBD2. V trimming: 0 bases; J trimming: 2 bases; junction bases outside the gene matches: 2. CDR1 is LGHDT, CDR2 YNNKEL, per germline (reference sequence). The CDR3 totals 15 residues. The chain's CDR3 is CASSQDASGAYEQYF. The DNA for the CDR3 is TGTGCCAGCAGCCAAGACGCTAGCGGGGCCTACGAGCAGTACTTC.

The V and J genes are TRBV6-5 and TRBJ2-5; 8 nucleotides match TRBD1. Germline V gene sequence: CDR1 MNHEY, CDR2 SVGAGI. The CDR3 has 13 residues. Unmatched junction bases numbered 5, after V lost 6 bases and J lost 5 bases. CDR3 residues: CASRRQGRETQYF. CDR3 sequence (DNA): TGTGCCAGCAGACGACAGGGGCGGGAGACCCAGTACTTC.

This clone was picked up one time. V gene TRBV5-1 combines with J gene TRBJ2-3; D remains unclear. Germline CDR1 reads SGHRS; CDR2 reads YFSETQ. This CDR3 contains 15 residues. Trimming stripped 1 base from V and 4 bases from J, with 13 bases between. CDR3 nucleotide sequence: TGCGCCAGCAGCTTGCGGCCTACTACCCCAGATACGCAGTATTTT. Translating it yields CASSLRPTTPDTQYF.

The genes are TRBV7-2 and TRBJ2-3, with no clear D. Trimming shortened V by 8 bases and J by 0 bases, and 6 bases separated the two germline ends. CDR1 is SGHTA and CDR2 is FQGNSA in the germline V gene. The CDR3 has 12 residues. Here the CDR3 DNA reads TGTGCCAGCTCTCCTAGCACAGATACGCAGTATTTT. Protein sequence: CASSPSTDTQYF.

The CDR3: CASSLGGLANTGELFF. CDR3 bases: TGCGCCAGCAGCTTGGGGGGGCTCGCGAACACCGGGGAGCTGTTTTTT. The chain links TRBV5-1 to TRBJ2-2; tentatively, D is TRBD1 (6 bases). CDR3 size: 16 residues. Germline values: CDR1 SGHRS, CDR2 YFSETQ. The V and J ends lost 0 bases and 0 bases respectively, with 9 bases between them.

The rearrangement joins TRBV10-1 to TRBJ1-2, with TRBD1 matching 7 bases. The germline gives CDR1 WNHNN, CDR2 SYGVQD (reference sequence). The V and J ends lost 6 bases and 8 bases, in that order; junction bases with no gene match: 6. CDR3 length: 12 amino acids. The CDR3 sequence: CASSSTGPGYTF. The CDR3 DNA sequence: TGCGCCAGCAGCTCGACAGGGCCCGGCTACACCTTC.

This clone has just one count. This rearrangement joins TRBV5-1 to TRBJ1-4; 8 nucleotides align to TRBD1. The CDR3 has 14 residues. V was clipped by 2 bases and J by 6 bases; unmatched bases: 3. The germline V gene has CDR1 SGHRS and CDR2 YFSETQ. CDR3 nucleotide sequence: TGCGCCAGCAGCTTAGGACAGGGAGATGAAAAACTGTTTTTT. Translated, it gives CASSLGQGDEKLFF.

The CDR3 DNA sequence: TGTGCCAGCAGCCACAGTACCGGGACAGGGACGTCCTACGAGCAGTACTTC. Its translation: CASSHSTGTGTSYEQYF. This chain uses TRBV7-9 with TRBJ2-7, with 9 bases aligning to TRBD1. The CDR3 is 17 amino acids. Germline V gene lookup returns CDR1 SEHNR and CDR2 FQNEAQ (reference sequence). With 5 bases clipped from V and 1 base from J, the junction kept 12 bases outside the gene matches.

This rearrangement joins TRBV3-1 (or the pseudogene TRBV3-2) to TRBJ2-7; a possible D gene is TRBD1 (6 bases). Germline assignment: CDR1 LGHDT and CDR2 YNNKEL (reference sequence). The CDR3 contains 14 residues. The V end was cut by 5 bases, the J end by 1 base, with 12 bases between. CDR3 coding DNA: TGTGCCAGCAGCTCCCGACAGGAATCCTACGAGCAGTACTTC. This translates into CASSSRQESYEQYF.

This rearrangement joins TRBV12-5 to TRBJ2-2, with D possibly TRBD1 on 5 matching bases. Germline CDR1 LGHNT, CDR2 FRNRAP. The CDR3 length is 14 residues. V shed 6 bases and J shed 3 bases, with 11 bases lying between them. The CDR3 here is CASGQGRDTGELFF. In nucleotides, the CDR3 is TGTGCTAGTGGCCAGGGTCGTGACACCGGGGAGCTGTTTTTT.

This rearrangement joins TRBV11-3 to TRBJ2-1; no definite D call. V was shortened by 1 base and J by 4 bases, with 11 bases between the two germline ends. Germline CDR1 SGHNT, CDR2 YENEEA. This CDR3 comprises 15 residues. The CDR3 DNA sequence: TGTGCCAGCAGCTTAGTTTCAACTTTTTACAATGAGCAGTTCTTC. It codes for CASSLVSTFYNEQFF.

This rearrangement joins TRBV5-1 to TRBJ2-7; 7 nucleotides align to TRBD1. Germline V gene data show CDR1 as SGHRS and CDR2 as YFSETQ. The trim removed 0 bases at V and 3 bases at J, leaving 3 bases unmatched. This CDR3 contains 14 residues. CDR3 residues: CASSLEQGNYEQYF. CDR3 DNA: TGCGCCAGCAGCTTGGAACAGGGGAACTACGAGCAGTACTTC.

V gene TRBV4-1 combines with J gene TRBJ2-7; D ambiguous. CDR3 length: 15 residues. Germline loops: CDR1 MGHRA, CDR2 YSYEKL. V shed 1 base and J shed 4 bases, with 14 bases lying between them. The CDR3 nucleotides read TGCGCCAGCAGCCAAGGTTTCCCAATCGAGTACGAGCAGTACTTC. This codes for CASSQGFPIEYEQYF.

Concerning this clone itself: One end of the junction is discordant with germline, which a read error may explain. The chain links TRBV7-7 to TRBJ2-5; 9 bases map to TRBD1. In germline, CDR1 is SSHAT, CDR2 FNYEAQ (reference sequence). The CDR3 sequence is 14 residues long. This CDR3 is CASRQGQGEETQYF. The CDR3, as DNA: TGTGCTAGCAGACAGGGACAGGGTGAAGAGACCCAGTACTTC. Looking up the rest from reference TRBV7-7 and TRBJ2-5 gives the full variable domain: GAGVSQSPRYKVTKRGQDVTLRCDPISSHATLYWYQQALGQGPEFLTYFNYEAQPDKSGLPSDRFSAERPEGSISTLTIQRTEQRDSAMYRCASRQGQGEETQYFGPGTRLLVL.

V is TRBV10-2 and J is TRBJ1-4, with D unresolved. This CDR3 has 15 residues. Germline loops: CDR1 WSHSY, CDR2 SAAADI. The V end lost 0 bases, the J end lost 0 bases, and 5 bases lay between the germline ends. In nucleotides, the CDR3 is TGCGCCAGCAGTGAGTCAACTACAACTAATGAAAAACTGTTTTTT. Its protein product is CASSESTTTNEKLFF.

This clone was detected once. The chain uses TRBV6-6 and TRBJ1-2; tentative D call: TRBD1 (6 bases). Germline V gene data show CDR1 as MNHNY and CDR2 as SVGAGI (reference sequence). This CDR3 comprises 13 residues. V dropped 11 bases and J dropped 4 bases, with 17 bases sitting between them. For the CDR3, the DNA is TGTGCCGTTACCCGGGACATCCCCTATGGCTACACCTTC. Translating it yields CAVTRDIPYGYTF.

V is TRBV5-1 and J is TRBJ1-4; 11 bases are shared with TRBD1. Germline V gene data show CDR1 as SGHRS and CDR2 as YFSETQ. CDR3 length: 15 amino acids. V lost 4 bases to trimming and J lost 7 bases; unmatched junction nucleotides: 6. In nucleotides, the CDR3 is TGCGCCAGCAGCCCTGGACAGGGGGCCAGTGAAAAACTGTTTTTT. It yields the protein CASSPGQGASEKLFF.

The chain uses TRBV7-9 and TRBJ1-2, with a weak D call TRBD1 (5 bases). The V and J ends lost 6 bases and 6 bases respectively, with 14 bases between them. The CDR3 length is 13 residues. CDR1 is SEHNR and CDR2 is FQNEAQ in the germline V gene (reference sequence). Here the CDR3 DNA reads TGTGCCAGCAGAGGGAGGGGTTTGGATGGCTACACCTTC. Protein: CASRGRGLDGYTF.

The chain employs TRBV3-1 (or the pseudogene TRBV3-2) and TRBJ1-1, with 10 nucleotides matching TRBD1. V lost 4 bases to trimming and J lost 1 base; unmatched junction nucleotides: 3. CDR3 length equals 15 residues. Germline CDR1 and CDR2: LGHDT and YNNKEL (reference sequence). This CDR3 is CASSLRQGANTEAFF. CDR3 sequence (DNA): TGTGCCAGCAGCCTAAGACAGGGGGCGAACACTGAAGCTTTCTTT.

The gene calls are TRBV2 and TRBJ1-1; 8 bases line up with TRBD1. The germline gives CDR1 SNHLY, CDR2 FYNNEI. V was clipped by 6 bases and J by 4 bases; unmatched bases: 10. This CDR3 comprises 15 residues. The CDR3 sequence is CASRLEQGGVTEAFF. The CDR3, as DNA: TGTGCCAGCAGGCTGGAACAGGGGGGAGTCACTGAAGCTTTCTTT.

For the CDR3, the DNA is TGTGCCAGCAGTACCCGGGACAGCAACACTGAAGCTTTCTTT. It encodes CASSTRDSNTEAFF. The chain is built from TRBV6-5 and TRBJ1-1; 7 nucleotides line up with TRBD1. The CDR3 length is 14 residues. V shed 5 bases, J shed 2 bases, and the junction held 5 bases outside the gene matches. Germline V CDR1 and CDR2: MNHEY, SVGAGI.

This chain connects TRBV5-5 to TRBJ2-6, with D possibly TRBD2 on 6 matching bases. The V gene's germline CDR1 is SGHKS and CDR2 YYEKEE (reference sequence). The germline V and J ends were trimmed by 5 bases and 1 base, with 10 bases remaining between them. This CDR3 is 15 amino acids long. The CDR3 nucleotides read TGTGCCAGCAGGACGGGGGTTTCTGGGGCCAACGTCCTGACTTTC. It yields the protein CASRTGVSGANVLTF.

This clone was observed a few times. V gene TRBV7-9 combines with J gene TRBJ1-2; D is unclear. The germline V gene has CDR1 SEHNR and CDR2 FQNEAQ (reference sequence). CDR3 length equals 14 residues. The germline V and J ends were trimmed by 8 bases and 0 bases, with 13 bases remaining between them. The CDR3 DNA sequence: TGTGCCAGCCGCAAAGATTTAGCTAACTATGGCTACACCTTC. Translation gives CASRKDLANYGYTF.

The chain employs TRBV6-5 and TRBJ2-3, with a weak D call TRBD1 (6 bases). CDR1 is MNHEY and CDR2 is SVGAGI in the germline V gene. This CDR3 region has 14 residues. V dropped 6 bases and J dropped 4 bases, with 14 bases sitting between them. The CDR3 bases are TGTGCCAGCAGCCAGGACAGCCGGGCAGATACGCAGTATTTT. Its protein is CASSQDSRADTQYF.

The chain recombines TRBV30 with TRBJ1-1; D is possibly TRBD1 (5 bases). The V gene lost 1 base and the J gene lost 11 bases, with 20 bases spanning the gap. This CDR3 is built from 14 residues. The V gene's germline CDR1 is GTSNPN and CDR2 SVGIG (reference sequence). The CDR3 sequence is CAWSAQGGGLRAFF. CDR3 coding DNA: TGTGCCTGGAGTGCCCAGGGAGGAGGCTTGAGGGCTTTCTTT.

The rearrangement links TRBV3-1 (or the pseudogene TRBV3-2) to TRBJ2-2, with a weak D call TRBD1 (6 bases). Germline values: CDR1 LGHDT, CDR2 YNNKEL (reference sequence). The length of the CDR3 is 17 residues. Trimming cost V 4 bases and J 4 bases, with 19 bases left between them. This CDR3 reads CASSRTGPQGITGELFF. Written as DNA, the CDR3 is TGTGCCAGCAGCCGGACCGGACCCCAGGGGATCACCGGGGAGCTGTTTTTT.

The chain links TRBV4-3 to TRBJ1-4; D may be TRBD1 (5 bases). V was clipped by 1 base and J by 0 bases, with 18 bases between them. Germline-derived CDR1 and CDR2 are LGHNA and YSLEER. The CDR3 runs to 19 residues. CDR3 nucleotide sequence: TGCGCCAGCAGCCAAGCTGTAGGGGCCCCCAGAACAACTAATGAAAAACTGTTTTTT. Amino acid sequence: CASSQAVGAPRTTNEKLFF.

V is TRBV11-2 and J is TRBJ1-2; unclear D gene. This CDR3 is 14 amino acids long. V lost 4 bases and J 5 bases, leaving 14 bases between the germline ends. Germline loops: CDR1 SGHAT, CDR2 FQNNGV. Written as DNA, the CDR3 is TGTGCCAGCAGCTCCCGTGGAGCCTCATATGGCTACACCTTC. This sequence encodes CASSSRGASYGYTF.